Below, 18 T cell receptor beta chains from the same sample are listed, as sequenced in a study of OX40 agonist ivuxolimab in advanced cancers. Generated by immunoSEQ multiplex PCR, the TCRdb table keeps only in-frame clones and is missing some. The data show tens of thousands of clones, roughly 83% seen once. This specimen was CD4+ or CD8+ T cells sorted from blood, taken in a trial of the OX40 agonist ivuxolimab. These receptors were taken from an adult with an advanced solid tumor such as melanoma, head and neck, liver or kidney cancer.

The CDR3 protein is CAISETPVGMNTEAFF. CDR3 DNA: TGTGCCATCAGTGAAACCCCGGTAGGGATGAACACTGAAGCTTTCTTT. This chain connects TRBV10-3 to TRBJ1-1, with no clear D. Trimming left V 3 bases short and J 0 bases short, with 14 bases between. Germline lookup yields CDR1 ENHRY and CDR2 SYGVKD. The CDR3 contains 16 residues.

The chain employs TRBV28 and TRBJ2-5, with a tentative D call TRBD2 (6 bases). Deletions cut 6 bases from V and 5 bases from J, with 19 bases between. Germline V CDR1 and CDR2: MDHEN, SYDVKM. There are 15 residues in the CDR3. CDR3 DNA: TGTGCCAGCAGCCAACAGTGGGGGGTCGACGAGACCCAGTACTTC. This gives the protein CASSQQWGVDETQYF.

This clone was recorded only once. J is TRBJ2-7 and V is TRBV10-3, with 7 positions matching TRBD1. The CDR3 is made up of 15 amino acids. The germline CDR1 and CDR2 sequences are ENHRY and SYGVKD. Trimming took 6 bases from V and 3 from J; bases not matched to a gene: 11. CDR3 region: CAISPLDRVFYEQYF. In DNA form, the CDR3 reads TGTGCCATCAGCCCTCTAGACAGGGTATTCTACGAGCAGTACTTC.

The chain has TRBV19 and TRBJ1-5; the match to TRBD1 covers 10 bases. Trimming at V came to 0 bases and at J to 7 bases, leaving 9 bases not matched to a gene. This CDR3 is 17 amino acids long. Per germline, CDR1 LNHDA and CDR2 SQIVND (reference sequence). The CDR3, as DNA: TGTGCCAGTAGTATAGATTTAGGGACAGGGGTTCTGCAGCCCCAGCATTTT. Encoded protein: CASSIDLGTGVLQPQHF.

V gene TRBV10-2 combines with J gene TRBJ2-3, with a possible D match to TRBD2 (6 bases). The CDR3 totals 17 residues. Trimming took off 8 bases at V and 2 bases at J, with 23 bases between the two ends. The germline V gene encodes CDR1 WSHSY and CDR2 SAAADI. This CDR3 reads CASSNSAGLLPTDTQYF. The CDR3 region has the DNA TGCGCCAGCTCAAACTCGGCGGGACTCTTACCCACAGATACGCAGTATTTT.

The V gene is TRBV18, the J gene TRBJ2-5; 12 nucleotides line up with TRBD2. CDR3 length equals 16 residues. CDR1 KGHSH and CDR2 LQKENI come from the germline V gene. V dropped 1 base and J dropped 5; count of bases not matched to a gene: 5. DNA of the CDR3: TGTGCCAGCTCACCACGACTAGCGGGAGACGGGGAGACCCAGTACTTC. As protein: CASSPRLAGDGETQYF.

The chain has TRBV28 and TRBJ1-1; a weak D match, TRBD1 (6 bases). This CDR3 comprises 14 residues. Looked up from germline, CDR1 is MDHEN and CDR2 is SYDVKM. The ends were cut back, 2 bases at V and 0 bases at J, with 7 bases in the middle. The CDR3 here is CASSLGQLNTEAFF. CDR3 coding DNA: TGTGCCAGCAGTTTAGGACAGCTGAACACTGAAGCTTTCTTT.

CDR3 loop: CASSFASGKETQYF. CDR3 nucleotide sequence: TGTGCCAGCAGCTTCGCTAGCGGTAAAGAGACCCAGTACTTC. The V and J genes are TRBV5-4 and TRBJ2-5; 7 bases are shared with TRBD2. The V segment lost 2 bases and the J segment 3 bases; nucleotides outside the gene matches: 4. In germline, CDR1 is SGHNT, CDR2 YYREEE (reference sequence). The length of the CDR3 is 14 residues. Full variable domain (missing parts from reference TRBV5-4 and TRBJ2-5): ETGVTQSPTHLIKTRGQQVTLRCSSQSGHNTVSWYQQALGQGPQFIFQYYREEENGRGNFPPRFSGLQFPNYSSELNVNALELDDSALYLCASSFASGKETQYFGPGTRLLVL.

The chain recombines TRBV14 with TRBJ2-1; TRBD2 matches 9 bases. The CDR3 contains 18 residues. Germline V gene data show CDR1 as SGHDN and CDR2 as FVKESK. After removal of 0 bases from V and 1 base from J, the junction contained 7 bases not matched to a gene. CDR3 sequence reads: CASSQDYRLAASYNEQFF. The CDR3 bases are TGTGCCAGCAGCCAAGACTATAGACTAGCGGCTTCCTACAATGAGCAGTTCTTC. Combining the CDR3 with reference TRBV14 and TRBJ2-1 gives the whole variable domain EAGVTQFPSHSVIEKGQTVTLRCDPISGHDNLYWYRRVMGKEIKFLLHFVKESKQDESGMPNNRFLAERTGGTYSTLKVQPAELEDSGVYFCASSQDYRLAASYNEQFFGPGTRLTVL.

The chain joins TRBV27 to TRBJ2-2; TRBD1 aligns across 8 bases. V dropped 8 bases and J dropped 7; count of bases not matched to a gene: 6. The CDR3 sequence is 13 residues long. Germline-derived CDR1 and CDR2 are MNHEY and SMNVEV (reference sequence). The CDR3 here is CASLDRVVGELFF. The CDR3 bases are TGTGCCAGCCTGGACAGGGTGGTCGGGGAGCTGTTTTTT.

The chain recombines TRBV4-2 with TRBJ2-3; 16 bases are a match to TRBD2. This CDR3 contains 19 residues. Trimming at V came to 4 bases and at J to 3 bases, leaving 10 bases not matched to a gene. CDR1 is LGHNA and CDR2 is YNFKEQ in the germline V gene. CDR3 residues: CASSLHSGLAGGRTDTQYF. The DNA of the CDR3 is TGTGCCAGCAGCCTTCATTCGGGACTAGCGGGAGGGCGGACAGATACGCAGTATTTT.

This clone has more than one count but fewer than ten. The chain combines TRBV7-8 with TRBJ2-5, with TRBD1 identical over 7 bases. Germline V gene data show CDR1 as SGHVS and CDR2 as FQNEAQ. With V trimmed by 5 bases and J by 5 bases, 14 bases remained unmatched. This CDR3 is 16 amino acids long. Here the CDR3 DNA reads TGTGCCAGCAGCCAGAGGCCAAGTACAGGGGTGGAGACCCAGTACTTC. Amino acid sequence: CASSQRPSTGVETQYF.

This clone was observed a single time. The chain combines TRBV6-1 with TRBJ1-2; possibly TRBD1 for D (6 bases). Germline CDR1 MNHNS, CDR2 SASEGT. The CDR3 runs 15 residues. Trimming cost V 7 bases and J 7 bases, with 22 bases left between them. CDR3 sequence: CASIPAGDRLGGYTF. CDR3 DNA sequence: TGTGCCAGCATCCCCGCGGGAGACAGGTTGGGTGGCTACACCTTC.

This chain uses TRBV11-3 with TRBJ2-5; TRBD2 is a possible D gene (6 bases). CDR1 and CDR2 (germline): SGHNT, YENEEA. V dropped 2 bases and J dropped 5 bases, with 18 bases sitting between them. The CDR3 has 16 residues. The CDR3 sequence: CASSLTAGLGSETQYF. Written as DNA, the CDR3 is TGTGCCAGCAGCTTAACGGCGGGACTGGGTAGTGAGACCCAGTACTTC.

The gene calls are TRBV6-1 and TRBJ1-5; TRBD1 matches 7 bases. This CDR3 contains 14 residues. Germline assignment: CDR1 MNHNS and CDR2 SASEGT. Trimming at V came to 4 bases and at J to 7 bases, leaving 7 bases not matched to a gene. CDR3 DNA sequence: TGTGCCAGCAGTGCCGACAGGGCCGGGCAGCCCCAGCATTTT. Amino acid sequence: CASSADRAGQPQHF.

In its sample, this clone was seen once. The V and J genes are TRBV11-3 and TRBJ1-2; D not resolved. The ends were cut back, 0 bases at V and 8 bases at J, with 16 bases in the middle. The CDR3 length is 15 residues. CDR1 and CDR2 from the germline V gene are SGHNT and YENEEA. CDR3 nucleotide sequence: TGTGCCAGCAGCTTAGATTCTCAACATCGGGAGGGCTACACCTTC. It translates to CASSLDSQHREGYTF.

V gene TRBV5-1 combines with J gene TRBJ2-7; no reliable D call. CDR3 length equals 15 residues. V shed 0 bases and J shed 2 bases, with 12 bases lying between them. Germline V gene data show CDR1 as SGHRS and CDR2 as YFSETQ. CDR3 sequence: CASSLEPSGAYEQYF. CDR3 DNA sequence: TGCGCCAGCAGCTTGGAACCTAGTGGGGCCTACGAGCAGTACTTC.

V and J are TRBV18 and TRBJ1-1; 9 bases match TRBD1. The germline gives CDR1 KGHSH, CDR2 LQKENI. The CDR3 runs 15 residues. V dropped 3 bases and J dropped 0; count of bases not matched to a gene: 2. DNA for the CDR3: TGTGCCAGCTCACCCCGGACAGGGGTGAACACTGAAGCTTTCTTT. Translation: CASSPRTGVNTEAFF.